This T cell receptor (beta chain) was observed in a study of blood T cell repertoires in COVID-19 (TCRdb year 2020). For context, the study as a whole: The collaborator samples originated in the United States, Italy and Spain and spanned the acute and convalescent phases of COVID-19. The material from the prospective study consisted of cDNA or gDNA derived from T cells, B-cell-depleted T cells, or PBMCs. Deeply sampled blood TCRbeta repertoires from subjects exposed to, actively infected with, or recovered from COVID-19 were included in the dataset. The repertoires were released in a freely available public database meant as a resource for research on the immune response to SARS-CoV-2. Samples were obtained from the ongoing ImmuneRACE study (first 160 participants) and from some 1,300 subjects provided by 6 global collaborators. Sample metadata almost always included a de-identified subject ID, COVID-19 status, age in years and sex. Where available, HLA class I and class II types were taken from metadata supplied by the sample provider and were not determined by assay-based typing.

What the study reported, not specific to this receptor: Clinical and demographic metadata were provided uncurated, with the amount varying by source and participant.

This clone was seen once. Which antigen it targets is not known. No base quality values were provided; no much bigger clone lies one nucleotide off. TCRbeta CDR3 regions were amplified from genomic DNA by means of the immunoSEQ Assay, a bias-controlled multiplex PCR. The paper's data handling went like this. Nucleated cell counts per sample were estimated from amplification of reference gene primers within the assay. To quantify the absolute abundance of each unique TCRbeta CDR3 rearrangement, sequence reads were collapsed and filtered. For each sample, productive Simpson clonality was calculated as the square root of Simpson's diversity index over productive rearrangements. TCRdb took over this immuneACCESS table, retaining in-frame rearrangements with V and J assigned. Such tables are incomplete; in checked studies, under half of the missing clones stem from an unresolved V gene, and the remainder is unexplained. The D gene and trimming were derived from the DNA, and the V and J assignments and clone size from that table. The sample has fewer than 200,000 clones on record, roughly 89% of them singletons. Around 12% of the sample is taken by the ten largest.

One collaborating source in Seattle enrolled patients while the patients were actively infected and followed the patients over time throughout the course of disease. Each collaborating institution followed its own protocols to collect whole blood in K2EDTA tubes. Collaborator samples were shipped for TCRbeta analysis as frozen whole blood, isolated PBMCs, or DNA extracted from either sample type. The germline V gene sets CDR1 to KGHDR and CDR2 to SFDVKD. The CDR3 starts with the cysteine, ends with the phenylalanine, and has 14 residues. The sequence is cut down to CDR3 DNA, 42 bases in frame from base 1. After removal of 7 bases from V and 6 bases from J, the junction retains 9 bases not matched to a gene.

Sequencing input: peripheral blood. The chain is assembled from TRBV24-1 and TRBJ1-2, with 8 junctional bases fitting TRBD1. The TCR comes from an older woman with COVID-19, enrolled during active disease. The sequence in DNA is TGTGCCACCAGCCCGCCGGACAGGGCCGATGGCTACACCTTC. It codes for CATSPPDRADGYTF.